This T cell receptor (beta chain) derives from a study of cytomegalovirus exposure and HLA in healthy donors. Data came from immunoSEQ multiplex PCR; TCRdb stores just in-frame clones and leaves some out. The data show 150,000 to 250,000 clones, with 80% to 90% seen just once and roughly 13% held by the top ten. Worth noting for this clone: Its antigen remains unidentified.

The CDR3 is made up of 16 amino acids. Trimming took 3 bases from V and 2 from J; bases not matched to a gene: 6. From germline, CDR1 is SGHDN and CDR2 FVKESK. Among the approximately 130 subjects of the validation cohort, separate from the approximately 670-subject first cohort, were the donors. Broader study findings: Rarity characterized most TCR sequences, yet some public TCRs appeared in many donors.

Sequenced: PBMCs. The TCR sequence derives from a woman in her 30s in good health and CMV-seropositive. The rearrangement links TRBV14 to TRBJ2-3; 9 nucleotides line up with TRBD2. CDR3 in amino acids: CASSQVAGALTDTQYF. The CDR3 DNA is TGTGCCAGCAGCCAGGTAGCGGGGGCTCTCACAGATACGCAGTATTTT.